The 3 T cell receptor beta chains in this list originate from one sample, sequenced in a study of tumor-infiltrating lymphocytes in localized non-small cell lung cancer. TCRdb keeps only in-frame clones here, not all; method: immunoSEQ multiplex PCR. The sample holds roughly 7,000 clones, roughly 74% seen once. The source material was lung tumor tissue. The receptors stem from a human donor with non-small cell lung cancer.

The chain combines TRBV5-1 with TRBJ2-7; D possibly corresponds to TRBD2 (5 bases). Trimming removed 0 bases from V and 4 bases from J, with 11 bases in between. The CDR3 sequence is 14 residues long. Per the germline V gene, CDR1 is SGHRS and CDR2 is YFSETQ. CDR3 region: CASSLGEREYEQYF. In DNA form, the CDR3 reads TGCGCCAGCAGCTTGGGGGAGCGAGAGTACGAGCAGTACTTC. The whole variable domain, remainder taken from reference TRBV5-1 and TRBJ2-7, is KAGVTQTPRYLIKTRGQQVTLSCSPISGHRSVSWYQQTPGQGLQFLFEYFSETQRNKGNFPGRFSGRQFSNSRSEMNVSTLELGDSALYLCASSLGEREYEQYFGPGTRLTVT.

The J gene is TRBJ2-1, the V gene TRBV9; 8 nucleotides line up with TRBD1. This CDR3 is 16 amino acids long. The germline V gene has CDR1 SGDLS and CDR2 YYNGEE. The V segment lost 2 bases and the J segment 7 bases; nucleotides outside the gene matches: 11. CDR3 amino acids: CASSVRQGLFGNEQFF. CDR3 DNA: TGTGCCAGCAGCGTCCGACAGGGGCTGTTTGGGAATGAGCAGTTCTTC.

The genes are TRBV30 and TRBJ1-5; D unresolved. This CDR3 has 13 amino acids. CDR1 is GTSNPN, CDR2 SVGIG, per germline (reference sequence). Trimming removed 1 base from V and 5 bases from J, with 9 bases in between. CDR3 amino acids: CAWSGGRDQPQHF. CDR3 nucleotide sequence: TGTGCCTGGAGTGGGGGAAGGGATCAGCCCCAGCATTTT.